This TCR beta chain is drawn from a study of cytomegalovirus exposure and HLA in healthy donors. Study information: In terms of ancestry, the Caucasian-associated cluster contained 80% to 90% of the approximately 400 genotyped donors.

Amplification used 60 Vbeta primers and 13 Jbeta primers. The repertoire was sequenced with immunoSEQ multiplex PCR; TCRdb's copy has only in-frame clones and lacks some. The table records roughly 100,000 clones, nearly 15% of them present only once. Study results and caveats: Later genetic work tied a missense DCLRE1C variant to beta-chain V and J trimming. The listing of 150 to 200 TCR beta chains classed them as cytomegalovirus-associated.

Nominal health characterized the donors when sampled, though unrecorded immune exposures were likely. Comment on this clone: Its cognate antigen is unknown. Distinct nucleotide sequences in the sample also encode this CDR3.

The CDR3 runs 16 residues. Unmatched junction bases numbered 11, after V lost 6 bases and J lost 3 bases. Sequenced: PBMCs. The source of this sequence is a female donor in good health and CMV-seronegative. This chain joins TRBV6-7 and TRBJ2-1; 7 nucleotides match TRBD1. TRBV6-7 is placed among ORFs of uncertain function. The CDR3 spells CASSPTGTAFYNEQFF. CDR3 in DNA: TGTGCCAGCAGCCCAACTGGGACAGCCTTCTACAATGAGCAGTTCTTC.